Here is one TCR beta chain with its context. Its antigen is unknown. This sample was taken from a study of siplizumab effects on memory and regulatory T cells. Study-level findings and limits: Naive T cells, seemingly more diverse than memory cells, seemed major alloresponse contributors. Alloreactive sequences traceable to unstimulated CD4+ memory cells were significantly reduced by siplizumab.

Trimming cost V 4 bases and J 10 bases, with 26 bases left between them. CDR3 length: 18 amino acids. The germline V gene encodes CDR1 MNHEY and CDR2 SMNVEV (reference sequence). About 9.8 x 10^4 TCR templates per sample were sequenced. Profiled with immunoSEQ multiplex PCR; TCRdb holds only in-frame clones, not every one. The sample contains 85,000 to 120,000 clones, approximately 90% of which appear only once. The clonotype originates from a human donor in good health. V and J are TRBV27 and TRBJ1-6, with D uncertain. Sequenced sample: CD4+ T cells sorted from blood. In DNA, the CDR3 is TGTGCCAGCAGTTCGAATCGAAACAGCCGCTCAGAATCCTCACCCCTCCACTTT. It specifies CASSSNRNSRSESSPLHF.